Following are 22 T cell receptor beta chains from one sample sequenced in a study of cytomegalovirus exposure and HLA in healthy donors. Both 60 Vbeta primers and 13 Jbeta primers went into the PCR. Libraries were prepared by immunoSEQ multiplex PCR; TCRdb keeps only in-frame clonotypes and omits some of them. The sample shows 130,000 to 150,000 clones, less than 9.5% of them seen only once. Material for sequencing was PBMCs. These receptors were taken from a male donor in good health and CMV-seronegative.

The chain uses TRBV18 and TRBJ2-1; a weak D match, TRBD2 (6 bases). CDR3 size: 14 residues. CDR1 is KGHSH and CDR2 is LQKENI in the germline V gene. V was cut by 3 bases and J by 6 bases, with 12 bases left in between. The CDR3 here is CASSPGGGSNEQFF. As DNA, the CDR3 is TGTGCCAGCTCACCCGGCGGAGGGAGCAATGAGCAGTTCTTC.

The genes are TRBV5-4 and TRBJ2-1; a weak D match, TRBD1 (5 bases). This CDR3 spans 15 amino acids. Trimming stripped 4 bases from V and 9 bases from J, with 20 bases between. Germline assignment: CDR1 SGHNT and CDR2 YYREEE (reference sequence). The CDR3 loop is CASSDLLTVFSEQFF. The CDR3 coding sequence is TGTGCCAGCAGCGACCTCCTGACAGTATTCAGTGAGCAGTTCTTC.

The rearrangement links TRBV7-9 to TRBJ2-7; a possible D gene is TRBD1 (6 bases). V lost 5 bases, J lost 0 bases, and 11 bases lay in between. The CDR3 sequence is 14 residues long. Germline CDR1 SEHNR, CDR2 FQNEAQ (reference sequence). In nucleotides, the CDR3 is TGTGCCAGCAGCGACTGGGACACCTCCTACGAGCAGTACTTC. This sequence encodes CASSDWDTSYEQYF.

Only a few counts were recorded for this clone. Other nucleotide sequences in the sample specify the same CDR3. The chain uses TRBV6-5 and TRBJ1-1; TRBD1 is a possible D gene (6 bases). The V and J ends lost 2 bases and 4 bases respectively, with 8 bases between them. This CDR3 has 13 amino acids. The germline V gene has CDR1 MNHEY and CDR2 SVGAGI. As DNA, the CDR3 is TGTGCCAGCAGTTACGGCAGGGGCACTGAAGCTTTCTTT. Residues: CASSYGRGTEAFF.

In its sample, this clone was seen a few times. This chain connects TRBV28 to TRBJ1-4, with 8 bases that match TRBD1. The CDR3 has 15 amino acids. Germline V gives CDR1 MDHEN, CDR2 SYDVKM. The V gene end was trimmed by 5 bases and the J gene end by 7 bases; junction bases not matched to a gene: 9. This chain's CDR3 is CASSTAGTGGEKLFF. The CDR3 nucleotides read TGTGCCAGCAGTACCGCCGGGACAGGAGGTGAAAAACTGTTTTTT.

The chain uses TRBV7-2 and TRBJ2-3; possible D gene TRBD2, 6 bases. The length of the CDR3 is 18 residues. Trimming left V 6 bases short and J 1 base short, with 23 bases between. The germline V gene encodes CDR1 SGHTA and CDR2 FQGNSA. CDR3 nucleotides: TGTGCCAGCAGGGGGACTCATCTTTGGGGGTCTGGCACAGATACGCAGTATTTT. This codes for CASRGTHLWGSGTDTQYF.

The chain employs TRBV7-8 and TRBJ1-2, with 7 bases identical to TRBD1. Germline V gene data show CDR1 as SGHVS and CDR2 as FQNEAQ. The V and J ends lost 2 bases and 2 bases, in that order; junction bases with no gene match: 5. This CDR3 comprises 15 residues. This CDR3 reads CASSLRDSSNYGYTF. The CDR3 DNA follows: TGTGCCAGCAGCTTAAGGGACAGCTCGAACTATGGCTACACCTTC.

The table lists this clone with a few counts. V gene TRBV25-1 combines with J gene TRBJ2-2; possibly TRBD1 for D (6 bases). CDR3 size: 16 residues. Germline assignment: CDR1 MGHDK and CDR2 SYGVNS. With 3 bases removed from V and 2 bases from J, the gap between germline ends came to 13 bases. CDR3 bases: TGTGCCAGCAGTGACAGGGGCCGCGGTAACACCGGGGAGCTGTTTTTT. Translation: CASSDRGRGNTGELFF.

This clone was counted a few times. DNA for the CDR3: TGTGCCAGTAGTTTACAGGGGGCAATAAAGCCCCAGCATTTT. This gives the protein CASSLQGAIKPQHF. This sequence joins TRBV19 and TRBJ1-5, with 9 bases fitting TRBD1. CDR3 length equals 14 residues. Germline values: CDR1 LNHDA, CDR2 SQIVND (reference sequence). V lost 5 bases to trimming and J lost 8 bases; unmatched junction nucleotides: 7.

This chain joins TRBV10-3 and TRBJ2-2; 7 bases are shared with TRBD1. Germline trimming cut 3 bases from V and 6 bases from J; bases unmatched to any gene: 7. CDR1 is ENHRY, CDR2 SYGVKD, per germline. This CDR3 spans 15 amino acids. CDR3 residues: CAISDQEGAPGELFF. DNA for the CDR3: TGTGCCATCAGTGACCAAGAGGGGGCGCCCGGGGAGCTGTTTTTT.

The chain has TRBV7-9 and TRBJ2-5; D is unclear. In germline, CDR1 is SEHNR, CDR2 FQNEAQ (reference sequence). This CDR3 region has 15 residues. Trimming took 1 base from V and 0 from J, leaving 9 bases between them. The CDR3 loop reads CASSLVGRNQETQYF. DNA of the CDR3: TGTGCCAGCAGCTTAGTCGGCAGGAACCAAGAGACCCAGTACTTC.

The V call is TRBV19, the J call TRBJ2-5; TRBD2 matches at 10 bases. V trimming: 0 bases; J trimming: 2 bases; junction bases outside the gene matches: 3. This CDR3 is 16 amino acids long. Germline-derived CDR1 and CDR2 are LNHDA and SQIVND (reference sequence). CDR3 nucleotides: TGTGCCAGTAGTATAGAGCCTAGCGGGAGACAAGAGACCCAGTACTTC. This codes for CASSIEPSGRQETQYF.

The rearrangement joins TRBV9 to TRBJ2-7; no definite D call. CDR3 length equals 15 residues. CDR1 SGDLS and CDR2 YYNGEE come from the germline V gene. Trimming took 0 bases from V and 1 from J, leaving 11 bases between them. Here the CDR3 reads CASSVGGASSYEQYF. The DNA for the CDR3 is TGTGCCAGCAGCGTAGGAGGAGCCTCTTCCTACGAGCAGTACTTC.

The V call is TRBV18, the J call TRBJ1-2; D uncertain. Trimming shortened V by 3 bases and J by 3 bases, and 8 bases separated the two germline ends. Germline-derived CDR1 and CDR2 are KGHSH and LQKENI. This CDR3 is 13 amino acids long. The CDR3 DNA is TGTGCCAGCTCACCTACGGGAGACTATGGCTACACCTTC. It encodes CASSPTGDYGYTF.

A few counts support this clone. The V gene is TRBV27, the J gene TRBJ1-1, with D perhaps TRBD1 (6 bases). This CDR3 comprises 17 residues. V was shortened by 0 bases and J by 1 base, with 15 bases between the two germline ends. Germline V gene data show CDR1 as MNHEY and CDR2 as SMNVEV (reference sequence). The CDR3 sequence: CASSLSARTEGNTEAFF. The CDR3, as DNA: TGTGCCAGCAGTTTATCTGCCCGGACAGAAGGGAACACTGAAGCTTTCTTT.

The V call is TRBV6-5, the J call TRBJ1-1, with D possibly TRBD1 on 6 matching bases. This CDR3 region has 15 residues. CDR1 and CDR2 (germline): MNHEY, SVGAGI. V was pared by 6 bases and J by 2 bases, with 16 bases between. The CDR3 here is CASSRRGAGNTEAFF. CDR3 DNA sequence: TGTGCCAGCAGCCGCCGGGGGGCAGGAAACACTGAAGCTTTCTTT.

This rearrangement joins TRBV4-1 to TRBJ2-2; TRBD2 matches at 12 bases. The germline V gene encodes CDR1 MGHRA and CDR2 YSYEKL. The CDR3 runs 17 residues. V lost 3 bases and J lost 6; bases outside the gene matches: 8. CDR3 DNA: TGCGCCAGCAGCCACCGCCTAGCGGGAGGGCGCGCCGGGGAGCTGTTTTTT. This encodes CASSHRLAGGRAGELFF.

This chain joins TRBV10-3 and TRBJ2-5; 13 bases agree with TRBD2. The J call may be in error: the DNA end matches TRBJ2-7 better. CDR3 length: 18 residues. Germline-derived CDR1 and CDR2 are ENHRY and SYGVKD. The CDR3 DNA reads TGTGCCATCAGCTTAACGTTGGGGGGACTAGCGGGGACCTACGAGCAGTACTTC. Protein product: CAISLTLGGLAGTYEQYF.

V and J are TRBV7-9 and TRBJ2-7, with 8 positions matching TRBD2. Germline CDR1 reads SEHNR; CDR2 reads FQNEAQ (reference sequence). The CDR3 contains 18 residues. With V trimmed by 5 bases and J by 1 base, 16 bases remained unmatched. CDR3 sequence reads: CASSRWASGSRGSYEQYF. The CDR3 region has the DNA TGTGCCAGCAGCCGTTGGGCTAGCGGGTCGAGGGGGTCCTACGAGCAGTACTTC.

The chain is built from TRBV15 and TRBJ1-1; 7 bases are shared with TRBD1. In germline, CDR1 is LNHNV, CDR2 YYDKDF (reference sequence). J lost 4 bases, V lost 1 base, and 0 bases had no gene match. This CDR3 is 13 amino acids long. The DNA of the CDR3 is TGTGCCACCAGCAGAGGACAGGGCACTGAAGCTTTCTTT. This translates into CATSRGQGTEAFF.

This sequence joins TRBV6-4 and TRBJ2-7; 9 nucleotides align to TRBD1. CDR3 length: 15 residues. Unmatched junction bases numbered 3, after V lost 3 bases and J lost 0 bases. Per the germline V gene, CDR1 is MRHNA and CDR2 is SNTAGT. CDR3 residues: CASSEQGASSYEQYF. The CDR3 bases are TGTGCCAGCAGTGAACAGGGGGCGAGCTCCTACGAGCAGTACTTC.

This clone was detected a few times. The J gene is TRBJ1-5, the V gene TRBV12-5; no definite D call. V dropped 6 bases and J dropped 4 bases, with 13 bases sitting between them. This CDR3 is 14 amino acids long. Germline V gene data show CDR1 as LGHNT and CDR2 as FRNRAP. CDR3 residues: CASGVGGANQPQHF. CDR3 sequence (DNA): TGTGCTAGTGGGGTAGGAGGTGCAAATCAGCCCCAGCATTTT.